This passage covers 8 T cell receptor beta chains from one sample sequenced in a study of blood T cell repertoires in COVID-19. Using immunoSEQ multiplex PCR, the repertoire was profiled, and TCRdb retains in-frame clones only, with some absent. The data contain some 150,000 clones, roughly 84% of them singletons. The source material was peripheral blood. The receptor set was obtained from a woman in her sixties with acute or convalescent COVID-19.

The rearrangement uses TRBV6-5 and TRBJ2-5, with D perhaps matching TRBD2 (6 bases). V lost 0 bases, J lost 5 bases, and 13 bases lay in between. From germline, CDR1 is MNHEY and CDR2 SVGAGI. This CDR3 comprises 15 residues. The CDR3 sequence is CASSYSPSAGETQYF. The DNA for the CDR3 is TGTGCCAGCAGTTACTCACCTAGCGCGGGGGAGACCCAGTACTTC.

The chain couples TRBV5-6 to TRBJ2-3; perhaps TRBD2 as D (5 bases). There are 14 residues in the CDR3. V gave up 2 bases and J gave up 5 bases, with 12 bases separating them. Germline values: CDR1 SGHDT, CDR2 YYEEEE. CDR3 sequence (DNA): TGTGCCAGCAGCTTACCTTCACGGGGAGATACGCAGTATTTT. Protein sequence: CASSLPSRGDTQYF.

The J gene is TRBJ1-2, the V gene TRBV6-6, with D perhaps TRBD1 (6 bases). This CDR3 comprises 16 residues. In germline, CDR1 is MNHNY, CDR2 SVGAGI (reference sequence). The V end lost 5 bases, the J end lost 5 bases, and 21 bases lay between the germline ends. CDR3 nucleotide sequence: TGTGCCAGCAGTCCCAGCCAGGACAGTCAGGGGTATGGCTACACCTTC. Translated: CASSPSQDSQGYGYTF.

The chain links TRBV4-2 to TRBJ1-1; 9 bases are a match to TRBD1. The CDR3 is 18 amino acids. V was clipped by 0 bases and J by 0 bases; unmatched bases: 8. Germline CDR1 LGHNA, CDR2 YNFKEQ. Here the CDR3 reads CASSQDLTGGLLNTEAFF. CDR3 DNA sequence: TGTGCCAGCAGCCAAGATCTAACAGGGGGCCTCTTGAACACTGAAGCTTTCTTT.

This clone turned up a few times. Here the CDR3 DNA reads TGTGCCAGCAGTTCCGGTGGCAGGGTATCCGAAAAACTGTTTTTT. Its protein is CASSSGGRVSEKLFF. This chain links TRBV27 with TRBJ1-4; weak D call: TRBD1 (5 bases). Germline V gene data show CDR1 as MNHEY and CDR2 as SMNVEV (reference sequence). This CDR3 has 15 residues. Trimming removed 4 bases at V and 8 bases at J, with 17 bases between.

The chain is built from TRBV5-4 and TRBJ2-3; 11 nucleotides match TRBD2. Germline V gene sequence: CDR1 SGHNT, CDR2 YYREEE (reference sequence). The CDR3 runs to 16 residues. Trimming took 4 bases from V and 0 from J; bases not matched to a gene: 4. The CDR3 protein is CASSRLAGSSTDTQYF. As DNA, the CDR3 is TGTGCCAGCAGCAGACTAGCGGGGTCTAGCACAGATACGCAGTATTTT. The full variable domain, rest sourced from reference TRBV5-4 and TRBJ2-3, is ETGVTQSPTHLIKTRGQQVTLRCSSQSGHNTVSWYQQALGQGPQFIFQYYREEENGRGNFPPRFSGLQFPNYSSELNVNALELDDSALYLCASSRLAGSSTDTQYFGPGTRLTVL.

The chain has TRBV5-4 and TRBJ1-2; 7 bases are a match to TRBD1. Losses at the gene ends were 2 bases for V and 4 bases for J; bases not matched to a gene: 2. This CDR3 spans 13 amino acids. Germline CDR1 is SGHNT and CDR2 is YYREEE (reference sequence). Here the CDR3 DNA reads TGTGCCAGCAGCTTCTACAGGGGCTATGGCTACACCTTC. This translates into CASSFYRGYGYTF. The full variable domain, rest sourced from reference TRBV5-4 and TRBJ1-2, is ETGVTQSPTHLIKTRGQQVTLRCSSQSGHNTVSWYQQALGQGPQFIFQYYREEENGRGNFPPRFSGLQFPNYSSELNVNALELDDSALYLCASSFYRGYGYTFGSGTRLTVV.

The CDR3, as DNA: TGTGCCAGCAGCTACGACGGGAACTATGGCTACACCTTC. It translates to CASSYDGNYGYTF. The genes are TRBV27 and TRBJ1-2; no definite D call. With 6 bases removed from V and 2 bases from J, the gap between germline ends came to 10 bases. CDR1 and CDR2 (germline): MNHEY, SMNVEV (reference sequence). This CDR3 comprises 13 residues.